Included here is one TCR beta chain sequence, with context. Its antigen is not known. This record belongs to a study of cytomegalovirus exposure and HLA in healthy donors. Study-wide findings and caveats: The authors confirmed in vitro that a few CMV-associated chains were specific for CMV antigens. The authors assumed roughly uniform sequencing depth across donors for presence/absence analyses. There were reportedly fewer N-insertions in an Asian-associated ancestry cluster than the approximately 600-donor mean, in a later analysis. Reports showed the classifier diagnosing cytomegalovirus status with high specificity and sensitivity.

The study ran its PCR with 60 Vbeta and 13 Jbeta primers. TCRdb keeps only in-frame clones here, not all; method: immunoSEQ multiplex PCR. The sample includes under 150,000 clones, about 78% of them seen just once. CDR3 length: 13 residues. V lost 4 bases and J lost 8; bases outside the gene matches: 6. Germline V gene lookup returns CDR1 SGDLS and CDR2 YYNGEE. The sample comprised PBMCs. The clonotype comes from a man younger than 30 in good health and CMV-seronegative. The rearrangement uses TRBV9 and TRBJ1-2, with TRBD1 matching over 9 bases. The CDR3 DNA sequence: TGTGCCAGCAGCAAGGACAGGGGTGGCGGCTACACCTTC. Translating it yields CASSKDRGGGYTF.